This T cell receptor beta chain was sequenced in a study of blood T cell repertoires in COVID-19. Looking at the study overall: Material from acute and convalescent COVID-19 was sourced from the United States, Italy and Spain. T cells, B-cell-depleted T cells, or PBMCs provided the cDNA or gDNA that served as material.

Generated by immunoSEQ multiplex PCR, the TCRdb table keeps only in-frame clones and is missing some. This table has roughly 330,000 clones, around 87% appearing once. CDR3 length equals 12 residues. Germline CDR1 reads MDHEN; CDR2 reads SYDVKM. V was cut by 1 base and J by 6 bases, with 6 bases left in between. This sequence joins TRBV28 and TRBJ1-1; D remains ambiguous. This clonotype was sampled from a woman in her 50s with active or convalescent COVID-19. What was sequenced was peripheral blood. The CDR3 here is CASSLLRAEAFF. CDR3 sequence (DNA): TGTGCCAGCAGTTTATTGAGAGCTGAAGCTTTCTTT.